What follows are 10 T cell receptor beta chains derived from one specimen sequenced in a study of cytotoxic CD8 clonotypes in ibrutinib-treated CLL. The assay was immunoSEQ multiplex PCR, and TCRdb's table has in-frame clones only and misses some. In the table there are about 29,000 clones, 62% of which are singletons. The sample consisted of PBMCs, taken before ibrutinib treatment. The receptors were sampled from a human donor with chronic lymphocytic leukemia.

The gene calls are TRBV6-1 and TRBJ2-7; D may be TRBD2 (5 bases). Germline V gives CDR1 MNHNS, CDR2 SASEGT. Trimming took 8 bases from V and 2 from J, leaving 10 bases between them. CDR3 length: 12 residues. This chain's CDR3 is CASRGSPYEQYF. CDR3 coding DNA: TGTGCCAGCCGGGGTAGCCCCTACGAGCAGTACTTC.

This clone is a singleton in its sample. The chain uses TRBV10-3 and TRBJ2-5; no reliable D call. Germline V lookup: CDR1 ENHRY, CDR2 SYGVKD. CDR3 length equals 15 residues. V lost 6 bases and J 7 bases, leaving 21 bases between the germline ends. The CDR3 sequence is CAISAITSPTGTQYF. The DNA for the CDR3 is TGTGCCATCAGCGCTATCACCTCCCCCACCGGGACCCAGTACTTC.

The rearrangement uses TRBV27 and TRBJ2-4; TRBD1 is a possible D gene (6 bases). V lost 3 bases and J 7 bases, leaving 13 bases between the germline ends. Germline V gene sequence: CDR1 MNHEY, CDR2 SMNVEV (reference sequence). The CDR3 consists of 14 residues. Written as DNA, the CDR3 is TGTGCCAGCAGTTTGGTGGTGGGGGCGAACATTCAGTACTTC. The encoded protein is CASSLVVGANIQYF.

CDR3 nucleotides: TGTGCCAGTAGTATAGACGGGGGGAGGGGCCGCTACAATGAGCAGTTCTTC. Protein sequence: CASSIDGGRGRYNEQFF. The rearrangement links TRBV19 to TRBJ2-1; 7 bases map to TRBD2. V lost 0 bases, J lost 3 bases, and 8 bases stayed unmatched. Germline V gene sequence: CDR1 LNHDA, CDR2 SQIVND (reference sequence). This CDR3 spans 17 amino acids.

This chain joins TRBV28 and TRBJ2-4; D is perhaps TRBD2 (7 bases). This CDR3 spans 13 amino acids. Per germline, CDR1 MDHEN and CDR2 SYDVKM. V was pared by 2 bases and J by 8 bases, with 10 bases between. CDR3 in amino acids: CASSLGGADIQYF. In DNA form, the CDR3 reads TGTGCCAGCAGTTTAGGGGGGGCGGACATTCAGTACTTC.

The table lists this clone with a count of one. This chain uses TRBV4-1 with TRBJ2-7, with D hard to call. The length of the CDR3 is 16 residues. The germline CDR1 and CDR2 sequences are MGHRA and YSYEKL. Trimming removed 0 bases from V and 3 bases from J, with 15 bases in between. The CDR3 loop is CASSQDEARFVYEQYF. CDR3 in DNA: TGCGCCAGCAGCCAAGACGAAGCACGATTCGTCTACGAGCAGTACTTC.

The CDR3 region has the DNA TGTGCCAGCAGAATCTTGGGGGGGTTGGTAGAGACCCAGTACTTC. Translating it yields CASRILGGLVETQYF. The chain combines TRBV2 with TRBJ2-5; 7 nucleotides line up with TRBD2. With 6 bases clipped from V and 4 bases from J, the junction kept 11 bases outside the gene matches. Germline CDR1 and CDR2: SNHLY and FYNNEI. The CDR3 totals 15 residues.

The chain employs TRBV6-5 and TRBJ1-2; D remains unclear. The germline V and J ends were trimmed by 6 bases and 8 bases, with 16 bases remaining between them. Germline V gene sequence: CDR1 MNHEY, CDR2 SVGAGI. The CDR3 covers 13 residues. CDR3 loop: CASRDAVKEGYTF. The DNA for the CDR3 is TGTGCCAGCAGGGACGCGGTGAAGGAGGGCTACACCTTC.

The chain combines TRBV28 with TRBJ1-5; D may be TRBD1 (6 bases). The CDR3 spans 16 residues. The V and J ends lost 7 bases and 9 bases respectively, with 25 bases between them. From germline, CDR1 is MDHEN and CDR2 SYDVKM. The CDR3 coding sequence is TGTGCCAGCATCACCGGGACACCAGGTGAGGAGTGGCCCCAGCATTTT. It translates to CASITGTPGEEWPQHF.

This clone was picked up one time. V is TRBV6-6 and J is TRBJ1-1, with D hard to call. V was cut by 6 bases and J by 2 bases, with 19 bases left in between. CDR3 size: 16 residues. Per germline, CDR1 MNHNY and CDR2 SVGAGI (reference sequence). The CDR3: CASSPAGRWVNTEAFF. The CDR3, as DNA: TGTGCCAGCAGCCCGGCGGGTCGGTGGGTCAACACTGAAGCTTTCTTT.